Reported below is one T cell receptor (beta chain). Its antigen is unknown. Only in-frame clones appear in the TCRdb table, and some are missing; sequencing was by immunoSEQ multiplex PCR. The sample consists of about 32,000 clones, about four fifths of them appearing once. The data were obtained in a study of a mutant IDH1 vaccine in newly diagnosed glioma. As for the study in general: Vaccinations were initiated 4-6 weeks following radiotherapy alone, or were given together with temozolomide cycles. Earlier treatment was radiotherapy, temozolomide, or both, with most getting both. Visit V12 was at week 35; visit V13 was at week 47.

Time point denoted: week 35, safety follow-up. Vaccine doses each comprised 300 ug of mutant IDH1 20-mer peptide, with topical imiquimod. The CDR3 contains 16 residues. Germline V gene lookup returns CDR1 SNHLY and CDR2 FYNNEI. V shed 6 bases and J 5 bases; nucleotides not matched to a gene: 9. V is TRBV2 and J is TRBJ2-1, with TRBD2 identical over 11 bases. The material was PBMCs, obtained from a glioma patient whose treatment included an IDH1 peptide vaccine. The sequence came from a woman younger than 35 with glioma. The CDR3 nucleotides read TGTGCCAGCAGAGCCTCCGGGACTAGCGGCAACAATGAGCAGTTCTTC. Translating gives CASRASGTSGNNEQFF.